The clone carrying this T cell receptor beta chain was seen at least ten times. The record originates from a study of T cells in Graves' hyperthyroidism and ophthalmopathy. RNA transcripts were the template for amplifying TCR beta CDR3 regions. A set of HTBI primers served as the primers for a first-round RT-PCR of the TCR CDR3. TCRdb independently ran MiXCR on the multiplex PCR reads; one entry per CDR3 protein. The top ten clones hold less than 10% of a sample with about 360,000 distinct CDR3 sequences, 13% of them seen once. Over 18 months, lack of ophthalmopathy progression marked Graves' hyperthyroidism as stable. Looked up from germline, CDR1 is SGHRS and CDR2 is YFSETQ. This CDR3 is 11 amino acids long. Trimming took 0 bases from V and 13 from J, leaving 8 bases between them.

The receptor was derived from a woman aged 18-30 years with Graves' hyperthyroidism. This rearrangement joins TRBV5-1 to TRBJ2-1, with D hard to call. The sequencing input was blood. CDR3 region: CASSLEVKQFF. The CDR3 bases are TGCGCCAGCAGCTTGGAAGTAAAACAGTTCTTC.